This T cell receptor (beta chain) was captured in a study of shared clonotypes between healthy human individuals (dated by TCRdb to the early 2020s). Some background on the complete study: The cohort included a few men and a couple of women between 18 and 49 years of age. Libraries were prepared and TCR repertoires were sequenced by different laboratories using diverse techniques, in order to increase sequencing depth and limit assay-specific biases. For each donor, CD4 naive and CD4 memory were each given three plates, CD8 naive was given two plates, and CD8 memory was given one plate. Between about 0.85 and 8.9 billion PBMCs per donor were obtained by leukapheresis. To estimate repertoire size and how much clonotypes are shared between individuals, the study performed deep sequencing of blood TCR repertoires from roughly five healthy adults.

Using the deep immunoSEQ assay, TCR CDR3 regions were amplified from genomic DNA by multiplex PCR. For each cell subset, the extracted genomic DNA was distributed evenly across all wells of several immunoSEQ 96-well plates, and each plate served as one replicate. For sorted subsets, 150 to 250 ng of genomic DNA, equivalent to roughly 33,000 T cell genomes, went into each replicate PCR. The purified libraries were quantified using a Qubit 3.0 fluorometer, sized with a Bioanalyzer 2100, and then quantified again using the KAPA Library Quantification kit. Every immunoSEQ 96-well plate was sequenced on a separate single-read 150-cycle Illumina NextSeq 550 flow cell. On the authors' methods: Because the immunoSEQ output included only junctional sequences and no quality scores, the filtering could not be the same as the filtering used for full-length reads. To assign V/J genes and CDR3, sequences were annotated against IMGT germline references using PyIR, a Python wrapper for IgBLAST v1.9. Reads were removed for weak V/J assignments (E-value above 1e-6), missing CDR3, stop codons, out-of-frame junctions, or ambiguous translated residues. V3J clonotypes were defined as sequences sharing the same inferred V gene, J gene, and CDR3 amino acid sequence. Percentage overlap between repertoires was calculated by dividing the number of shared unique clonotypes by the size of the smaller repertoire. Repertoire richness was assessed with RTK rarefaction, the Chao1 estimator, and Recon v2.1 estimates of unobserved clonotypes. OLGA was used to compute generation probabilities for all TCRbeta clonotypes that the gDNA method yielded from a handful of donors. TCRdb re-hosts the immuneACCESS table, in-frame sequences only. Its copies lack some clones; in the studies checked, an unresolved V gene accounts for under half of them, and the cause for the rest is not known. For V, J and clone size, that table is used; D and trimming come from the DNA. This sample has roughly 700,000 clones in its table, and around 74% of those were observed once. About 1.8% of the sample lies in the top ten.

Sequences SNHLY (CDR1) and FYNNEI (CDR2) are obtained from the germline V gene. Reading from cysteine to phenylalanine, the CDR3 counts 15 amino acids. Of all the DNA, just the CDR3 is kept, 45 bases in frame from base 1. V lost 2 bases and J lost 6 bases; the stretch between them is 16 bases long. Points on this clone: The clone's antigen remains unknown. No clone much larger than this one lies a single base away; base qualities are absent.

Healthy HIV-negative adults with no recently reported acute infections or vaccinations were included as donors. Only Caucasian adults living in Nashville, Tennessee, USA were represented among the donors. Magnetic negative selection was used to enrich CD4+ T cells, after which naive cells were positively selected on CD45RA and the negative fraction became the memory subset. After blood collection by leukapheresis, PBMCs were isolated using Ficoll-Histopaque density gradient centrifugation and then cryopreserved in the vapor phase of liquid nitrogen. Purity and quantity of every magnetically sorted T cell population were checked by analytical flow cytometry. From each sorted fraction, genomic DNA was isolated and quantified by UV absorbance on a Nanodrop 2000c. On the study overall, not on this receptor specifically: When four donors were compared, the shared fraction of clonotypes was about 5% for naive CD4, 3% to 4% for naive CD8, roughly 2.5% for memory CD4, and around 0.37% for memory CD8. Pairwise subsampling indicated that sequencing depth was expected to affect the degree of clonotype sharing among donors. Estimated clonotype richness was generally larger for naive than for memory subsets. Sampling was restricted to blood, and TCR repertoires in tissues likely differ from the TCR repertoires found in blood. Higher generation probabilities were observed for clonotypes shared by all four sorted-subset donors than for non-shared clonotypes. Rarefaction of sorted-subset datasets indicated incomplete sequencing despite the large sequencing depth. The small number of donors limited the genetic and exposure-history diversity represented.

The sample comprised memory CD4+ T cells sorted from blood. Interpreted using the paper, the cell subset or site label stands for: CD45RA-negative fraction. Recombination connected TRBV2 to TRBJ2-5, and the D gene may be TRBD1, 5 bases matching. The source of this sequence is a woman in her 30s in good health. The CDR3 region has the sequence CASSEIGAKAKTQYF. In nucleotide form, the sequence is TGTGCCAGCAGTGAAATTGGGGCCAAGGCGAAGACCCAGTACTTC. Joined to the reference TRBV2 and TRBJ2-5 proteins, this CDR3 gives the full variable domain: EPEVTQTPSHQVTQMGQEVILRCVPISNHLYFYWYRQILGQKVEFLVSFYNNEISEKSEIFDDQFSVERPDGSNFTLKIRSTKLEDSAMYFCASSEIGAKAKTQYFGPGTRLLVL.